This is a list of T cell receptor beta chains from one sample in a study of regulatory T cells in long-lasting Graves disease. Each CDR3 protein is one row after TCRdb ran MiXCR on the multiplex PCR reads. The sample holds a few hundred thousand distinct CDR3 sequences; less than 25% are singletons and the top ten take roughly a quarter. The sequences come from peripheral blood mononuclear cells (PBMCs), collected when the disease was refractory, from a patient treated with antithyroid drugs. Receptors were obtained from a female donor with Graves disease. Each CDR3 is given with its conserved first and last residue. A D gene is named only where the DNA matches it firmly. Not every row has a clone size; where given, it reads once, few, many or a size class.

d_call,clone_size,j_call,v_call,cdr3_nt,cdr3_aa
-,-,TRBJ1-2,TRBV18,TGTGCCAGCTCACCACGGAAGGACAACTATGGCTACACCTTC,CASSPRKDNYGYTF
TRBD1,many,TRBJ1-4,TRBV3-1,TGTGCCAGCAGCCAAGGGCCGGGACAGGGTAGTGAAAAACTGTTTTTT,CASSQGPGQGSEKLFF
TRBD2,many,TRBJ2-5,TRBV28,TGTGCCAGCAGAGCATGGACTAGCGTCCAAGAGACCCAGTACTTC,CASRAWTSVQETQYF
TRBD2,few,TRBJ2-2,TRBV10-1,TGCGCCAGCAGCCGGACTAGCGGGAGGAACCCCGGGGAGCTGTTTTTT,CASSRTSGRNPGELFF
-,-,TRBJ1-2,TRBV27,TGTGCCAGCAGTTTTCAGAGCGGGGGGGGCTACACCTTC,CASSFQSGGGYTF
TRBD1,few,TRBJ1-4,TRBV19,TGTGCCAGTAGGGGACAGGGGAATAATGAAAAACTGTTTTTT,CASRGQGNNEKLFF
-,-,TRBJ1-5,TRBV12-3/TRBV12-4,TGTGCCAGCAAAGTAGGACCTGCGGGAAATCAGCCCCAGCATTTT,CASKVGPAGNQPQHF
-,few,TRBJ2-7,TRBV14,TGTGCCAGCAGCCCGGACTTCCGCCCTTACGAGCAGTACTTC,CASSPDFRPYEQYF
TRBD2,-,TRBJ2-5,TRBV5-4,TGTGCCAGCAGCCAGGAAGGGACTAGCGGGAGACGTTCCCGAGAGACCCAGTACTTC,CASSQEGTSGRRSRETQYF
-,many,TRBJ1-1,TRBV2,TGTGCCAGCAGCAGGGGCGCGAACACTGAAGCTTTCTTT,CASSRGANTEAFF
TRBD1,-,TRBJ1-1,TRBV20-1,TGCAGTGCTAGGATCACAGGGGGCCCTGGAGCTTTCTTT,CSARITGGPGAFF
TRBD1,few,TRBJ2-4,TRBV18,TGTGCCAGCTCACCACCGGAGACAGGGGCTTTAGCCAAAAACATTCAGTACTTC,CASSPPETGALAKNIQYF
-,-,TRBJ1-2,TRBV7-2,TGTGCCAACAGCTTATCCACTGGAATCGTCTATGGCTACACCTTC,CANSLSTGIVYGYTF
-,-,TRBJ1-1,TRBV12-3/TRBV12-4,TGTGCCAGCAAGTATCTCCAGGGGTCGAACACTGAAGCTTTCTTT,CASKYLQGSNTEAFF
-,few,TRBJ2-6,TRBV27,TGTGCCAGCAGTTTAATCAGTCCAAGGATCTCTGGGGCCAACGTCCTGACTTTC,CASSLISPRISGANVLTF
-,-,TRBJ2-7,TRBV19,TGTGCCAGTAGTATAGTGGGAGGCAGGAAGGGTAACGAGCAGTACTTC,CASSIVGGRKGNEQYF
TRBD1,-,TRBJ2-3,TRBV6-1,TGTGCCAGCAGTGAATCACAGGGGCGGGGCACAGATACGCAGTATTTT,CASSESQGRGTDTQYF
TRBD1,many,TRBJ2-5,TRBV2,TGTGCCAGCAGTGGCGAGGGGGCGGAGACCCAGTACTTC,CASSGEGAETQYF
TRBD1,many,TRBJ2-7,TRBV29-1,TGCAGCGTTGGACCTTTGAGGGACAGGGGAGGAGTTAGTTACGAGCAGTACTTC,CSVGPLRDRGGVSYEQYF
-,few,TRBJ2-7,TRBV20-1,TGCAGTGCTAGAAATAGTTTTTACTCCTACGAGCAGTACTTC,CSARNSFYSYEQYF
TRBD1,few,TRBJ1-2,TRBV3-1,TGTGCCAGCAGCCGCCGGACAGGGGGTAACTATGGCTACACCTTC,CASSRRTGGNYGYTF
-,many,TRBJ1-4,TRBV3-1,TGTGCCAGCAGTATCACGAGGGCCCATGAAAAACTGTTTTTT,CASSITRAHEKLFF
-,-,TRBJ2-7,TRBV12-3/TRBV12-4,TGTGCCAGCAGTTTGGACGAAAGGAGCGAGCAGTACTTC,CASSLDERSEQYF